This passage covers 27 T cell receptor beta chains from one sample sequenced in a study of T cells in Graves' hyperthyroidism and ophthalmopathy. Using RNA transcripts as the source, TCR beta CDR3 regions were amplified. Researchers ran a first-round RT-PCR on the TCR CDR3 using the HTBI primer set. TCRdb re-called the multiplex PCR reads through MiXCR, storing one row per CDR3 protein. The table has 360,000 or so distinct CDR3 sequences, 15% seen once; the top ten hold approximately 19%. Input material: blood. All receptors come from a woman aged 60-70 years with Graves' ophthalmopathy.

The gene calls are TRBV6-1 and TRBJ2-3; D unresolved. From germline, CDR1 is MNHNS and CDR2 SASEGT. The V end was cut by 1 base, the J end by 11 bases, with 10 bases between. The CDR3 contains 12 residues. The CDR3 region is CASSEGGLGQYF. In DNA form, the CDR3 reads TGTGCCAGCAGTGAAGGAGGTCTTGGGCAGTATTTT.

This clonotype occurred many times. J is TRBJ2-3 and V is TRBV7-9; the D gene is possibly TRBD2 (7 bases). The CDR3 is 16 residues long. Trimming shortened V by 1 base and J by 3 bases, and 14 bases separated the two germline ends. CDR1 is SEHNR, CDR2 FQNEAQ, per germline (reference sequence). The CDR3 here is CASSLGTRRGTDTQYF. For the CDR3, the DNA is TGTGCCAGCAGCTTAGGGACTAGGAGGGGGACAGATACGCAGTATTTT. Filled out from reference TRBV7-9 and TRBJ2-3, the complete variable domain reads DTGVSQNPRHKITKRGQNVTFRCDPISEHNRLYWYRQTLGQGPEFLTYFQNEAQLEKSRLLSDRFSAERPKGSFSTLEIQRTEQGDSAMYLCASSLGTRRGTDTQYFGPGTRLTVL.

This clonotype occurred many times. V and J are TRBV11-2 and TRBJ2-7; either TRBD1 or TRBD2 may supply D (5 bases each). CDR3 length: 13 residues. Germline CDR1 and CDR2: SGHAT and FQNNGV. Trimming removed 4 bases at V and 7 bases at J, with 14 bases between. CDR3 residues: CASSSGRWGEQYF. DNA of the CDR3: TGTGCCAGCAGCTCGGGACGATGGGGGGAGCAGTACTTC.

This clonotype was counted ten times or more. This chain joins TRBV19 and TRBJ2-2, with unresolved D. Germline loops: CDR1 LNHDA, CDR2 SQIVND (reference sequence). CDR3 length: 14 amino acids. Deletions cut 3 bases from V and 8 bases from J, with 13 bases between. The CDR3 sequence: CASSITGPGGELFF. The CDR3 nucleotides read TGTGCCAGTAGTATTACGGGTCCGGGTGGGGAGCTGTTTTTT. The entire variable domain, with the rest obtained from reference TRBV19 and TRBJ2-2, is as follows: DGGITQSPKYLFRKEGQNVTLSCEQNLNHDAMYWYRQDPGQGLRLIYYSQIVNDFQKGDIAEGYSVSREKKESFPLTVTSAQKNPTAFYLCASSITGPGGELFFGEGSRLTVL.

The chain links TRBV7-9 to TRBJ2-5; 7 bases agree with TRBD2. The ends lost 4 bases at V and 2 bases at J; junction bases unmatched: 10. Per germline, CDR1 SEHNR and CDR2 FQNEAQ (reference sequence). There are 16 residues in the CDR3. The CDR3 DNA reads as TGTGCCAGCAGCTCCCTTGTGCGGGAGCTACAAGAGACCCAGTACTTC. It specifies CASSSLVRELQETQYF. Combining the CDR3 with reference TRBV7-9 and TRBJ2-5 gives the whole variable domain DTGVSQNPRHKITKRGQNVTFRCDPISEHNRLYWYRQTLGQGPEFLTYFQNEAQLEKSRLLSDRFSAERPKGSFSTLEIQRTEQGDSAMYLCASSSLVRELQETQYFGPGTRLLVL.

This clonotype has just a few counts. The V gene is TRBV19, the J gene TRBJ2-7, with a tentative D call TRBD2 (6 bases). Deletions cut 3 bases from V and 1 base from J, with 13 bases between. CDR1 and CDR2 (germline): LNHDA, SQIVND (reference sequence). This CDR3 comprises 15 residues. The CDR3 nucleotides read TGTGCCAGTAGTATGGAGGGCATCAGTTCCTACGAGCAGTACTTC. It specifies CASSMEGISSYEQYF.

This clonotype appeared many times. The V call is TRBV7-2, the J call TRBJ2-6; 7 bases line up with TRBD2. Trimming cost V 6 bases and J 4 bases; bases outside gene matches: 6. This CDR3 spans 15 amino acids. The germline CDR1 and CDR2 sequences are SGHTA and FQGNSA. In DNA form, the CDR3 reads TGTGCCAGCAGTCCGAGCGGGACCGGGGCCAACGTCCTGACTTTC. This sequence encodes CASSPSGTGANVLTF.

CDR3 loop: CASSYHPGDGETQYF. DNA of the CDR3: TGTGCCAGCAGTTACCATCCGGGAGATGGAGAGACCCAGTACTTC. The chain recombines TRBV6-7 with TRBJ2-5; tentative D call: TRBD2 (6 bases). TRBV6-7 is an ORF for which the function is uncertain. CDR3 length: 15 amino acids. V was cut by 2 bases and J by 4 bases, with 14 bases left in between.

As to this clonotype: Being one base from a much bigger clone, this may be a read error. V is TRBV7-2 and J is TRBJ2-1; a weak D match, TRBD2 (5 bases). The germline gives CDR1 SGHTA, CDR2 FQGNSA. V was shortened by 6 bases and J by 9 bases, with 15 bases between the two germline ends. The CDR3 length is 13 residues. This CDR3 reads CASSRGLGAEQFF. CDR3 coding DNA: TGTGCCAGCAGTCGAGGGCTTGGCGCTGAGCAGTTCTTC.

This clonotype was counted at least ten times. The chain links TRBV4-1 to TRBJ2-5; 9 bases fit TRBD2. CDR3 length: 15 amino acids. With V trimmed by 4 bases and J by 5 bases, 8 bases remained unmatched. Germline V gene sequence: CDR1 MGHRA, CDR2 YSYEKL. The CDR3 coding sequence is TGCGCCAGCAGCCCCGGGACTAGCACTCAGGAGACCCAGTACTTC. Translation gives CASSPGTSTQETQYF.

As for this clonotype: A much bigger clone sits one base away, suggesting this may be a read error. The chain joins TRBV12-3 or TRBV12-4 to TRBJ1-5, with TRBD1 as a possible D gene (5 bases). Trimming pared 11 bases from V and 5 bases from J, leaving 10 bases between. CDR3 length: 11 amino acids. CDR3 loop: CAGGQDQPQHF. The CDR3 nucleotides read TGTGCCGGCGGACAAGATCAGCCCCAGCATTTT.

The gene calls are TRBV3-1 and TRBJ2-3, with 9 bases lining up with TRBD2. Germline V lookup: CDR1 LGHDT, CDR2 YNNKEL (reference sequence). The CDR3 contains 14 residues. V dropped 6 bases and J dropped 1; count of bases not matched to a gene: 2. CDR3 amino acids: CASRAGGGTDTQYF. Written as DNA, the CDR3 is TGTGCCAGCAGGGCGGGAGGGGGCACAGATACGCAGTATTTT.

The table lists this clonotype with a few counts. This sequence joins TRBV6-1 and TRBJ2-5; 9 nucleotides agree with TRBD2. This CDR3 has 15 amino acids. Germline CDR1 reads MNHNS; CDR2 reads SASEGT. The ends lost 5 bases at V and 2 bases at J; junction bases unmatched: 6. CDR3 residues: CASSTYAGGQETQYF. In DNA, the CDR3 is TGTGCCAGCAGTACATATGCGGGAGGGCAAGAGACCCAGTACTTC.

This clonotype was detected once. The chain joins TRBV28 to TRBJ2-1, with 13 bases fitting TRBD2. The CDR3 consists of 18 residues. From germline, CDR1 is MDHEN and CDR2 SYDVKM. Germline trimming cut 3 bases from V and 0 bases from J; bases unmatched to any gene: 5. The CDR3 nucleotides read TGTGCCAGCAGTTTCGAACTAGCGGGAGGGGGCTCCTACAATGAGCAGTTCTTC. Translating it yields CASSFELAGGGSYNEQFF.

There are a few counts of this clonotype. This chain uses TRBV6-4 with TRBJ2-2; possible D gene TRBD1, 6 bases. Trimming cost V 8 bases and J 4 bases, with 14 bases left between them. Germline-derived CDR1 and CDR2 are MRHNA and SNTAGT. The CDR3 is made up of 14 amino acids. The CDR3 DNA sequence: TGTGCCAGCGAATCAATCAGGGGCACCGGGGAGCTGTTTTTT. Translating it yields CASESIRGTGELFF.

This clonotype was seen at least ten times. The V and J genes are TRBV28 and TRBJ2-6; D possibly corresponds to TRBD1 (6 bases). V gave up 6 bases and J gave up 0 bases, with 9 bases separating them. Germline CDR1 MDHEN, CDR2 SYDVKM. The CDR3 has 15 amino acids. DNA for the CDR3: TGTGCCAGCAGCTTAGGGGGCTCTGGGGCCAACGTCCTGACTTTC. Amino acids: CASSLGGSGANVLTF.

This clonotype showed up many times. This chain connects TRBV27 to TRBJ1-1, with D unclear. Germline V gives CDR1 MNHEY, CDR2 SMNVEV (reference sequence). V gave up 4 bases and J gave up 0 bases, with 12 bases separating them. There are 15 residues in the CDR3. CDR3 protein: CASSYLGTMNTEAFF. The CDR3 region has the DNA TGTGCCAGCAGTTACCTTGGCACCATGAACACTGAAGCTTTCTTT.

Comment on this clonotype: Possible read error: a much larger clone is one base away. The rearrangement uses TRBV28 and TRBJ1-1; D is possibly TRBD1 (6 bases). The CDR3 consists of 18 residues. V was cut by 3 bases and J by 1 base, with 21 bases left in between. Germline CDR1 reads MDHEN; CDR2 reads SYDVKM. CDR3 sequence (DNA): TGTGCCAGCAGTTTGGGGGTCGTCCGGGGGCGCCCGAACACTGAAGCTTTCTTT. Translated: CASSLGVVRGRPNTEAFF.

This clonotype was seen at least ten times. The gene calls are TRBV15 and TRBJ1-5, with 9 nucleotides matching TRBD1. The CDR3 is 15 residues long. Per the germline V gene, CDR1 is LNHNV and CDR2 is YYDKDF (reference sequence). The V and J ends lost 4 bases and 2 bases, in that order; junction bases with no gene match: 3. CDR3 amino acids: CATSTGQGGNQPQHF. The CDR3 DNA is TGTGCCACCAGCACGGGACAGGGTGGCAATCAGCCCCAGCATTTT. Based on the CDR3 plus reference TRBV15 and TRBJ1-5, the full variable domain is DAMVIQNPRYQVTQFGKPVTLSCSQTLNHNVMYWYQQKSSQAPKLLFHYYDKDFNNEADTPDNFQSRRPNTSFCFLDIRSPGLGDTAMYLCATSTGQGGNQPQHFGDGTRLSIL.

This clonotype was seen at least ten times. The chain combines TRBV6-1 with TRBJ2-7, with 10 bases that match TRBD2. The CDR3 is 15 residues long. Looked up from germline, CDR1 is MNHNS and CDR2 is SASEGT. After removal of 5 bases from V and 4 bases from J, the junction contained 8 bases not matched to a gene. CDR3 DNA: TGTGCCAGCAGTTCCAGGACTAGCGGATATTACGAGCAGTACTTC. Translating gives CASSSRTSGYYEQYF.

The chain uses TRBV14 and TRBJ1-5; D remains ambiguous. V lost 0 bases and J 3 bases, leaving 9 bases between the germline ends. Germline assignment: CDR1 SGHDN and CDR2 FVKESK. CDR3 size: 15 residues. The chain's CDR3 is CASSQELWNNQPQHF. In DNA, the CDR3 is TGTGCCAGCAGCCAAGAACTCTGGAACAATCAGCCCCAGCATTTT.

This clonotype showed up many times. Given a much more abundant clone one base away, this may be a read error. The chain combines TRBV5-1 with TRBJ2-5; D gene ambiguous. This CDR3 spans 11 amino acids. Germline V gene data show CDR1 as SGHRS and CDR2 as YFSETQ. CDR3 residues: CASSTQETQYF. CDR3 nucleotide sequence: TGTGCCAGCAGCACCCAAGAGACCCAGTACTTC. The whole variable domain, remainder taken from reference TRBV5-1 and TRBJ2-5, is KAGVTQTPRYLIKTRGQQVTLSCSPISGHRSVSWYQQTPGQGLQFLFEYFSETQRNKGNFPGRFSGRQFSNSRSEMNVSTLELGDSALYLCASSTQETQYFGPGTRLLVL.

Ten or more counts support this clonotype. CDR3 protein: CASGTQGQPQHF. In DNA form, the CDR3 reads TGTGCCAGCGGGACACAGGGGCAGCCCCAGCATTTT. The V call is TRBV3-1, the J call TRBJ1-5, with 7 bases lining up with TRBD1. Germline V lookup: CDR1 LGHDT, CDR2 YNNKEL (reference sequence). Trimming at V came to 8 bases and at J to 7 bases, leaving 5 bases not matched to a gene. The CDR3 has 12 residues.

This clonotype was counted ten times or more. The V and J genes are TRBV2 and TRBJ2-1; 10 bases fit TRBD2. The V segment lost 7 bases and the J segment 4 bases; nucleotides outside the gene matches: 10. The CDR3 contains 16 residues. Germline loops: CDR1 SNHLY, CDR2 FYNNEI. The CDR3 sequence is CASTPEPAGGYNEQFF. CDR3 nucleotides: TGTGCCAGCACCCCTGAGCCAGCGGGAGGGTACAATGAGCAGTTCTTC.

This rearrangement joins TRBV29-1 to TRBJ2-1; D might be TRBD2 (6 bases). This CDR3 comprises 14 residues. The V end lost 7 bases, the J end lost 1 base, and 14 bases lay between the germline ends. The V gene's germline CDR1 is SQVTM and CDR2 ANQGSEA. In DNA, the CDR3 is TGCAGCGAGTCGGGGGTAGGGTCCTACAATGAGCAGTTCTTC. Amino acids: CSESGVGSYNEQFF.

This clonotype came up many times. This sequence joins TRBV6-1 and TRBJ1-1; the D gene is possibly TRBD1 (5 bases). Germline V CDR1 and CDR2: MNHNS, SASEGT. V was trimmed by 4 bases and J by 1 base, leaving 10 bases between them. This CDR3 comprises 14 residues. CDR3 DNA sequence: TGTGCCAGCAGTGTCGGTGGGGGGAACACTGAAGCTTTCTTT. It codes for CASSVGGGNTEAFF.

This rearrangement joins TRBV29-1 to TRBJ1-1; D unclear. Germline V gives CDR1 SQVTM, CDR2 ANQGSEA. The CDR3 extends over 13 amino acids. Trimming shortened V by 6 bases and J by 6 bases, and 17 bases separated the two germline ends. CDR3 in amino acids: CSVTPQMRPEAFF. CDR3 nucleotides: TGCAGCGTGACGCCTCAAATGAGGCCTGAAGCTTTCTTT.